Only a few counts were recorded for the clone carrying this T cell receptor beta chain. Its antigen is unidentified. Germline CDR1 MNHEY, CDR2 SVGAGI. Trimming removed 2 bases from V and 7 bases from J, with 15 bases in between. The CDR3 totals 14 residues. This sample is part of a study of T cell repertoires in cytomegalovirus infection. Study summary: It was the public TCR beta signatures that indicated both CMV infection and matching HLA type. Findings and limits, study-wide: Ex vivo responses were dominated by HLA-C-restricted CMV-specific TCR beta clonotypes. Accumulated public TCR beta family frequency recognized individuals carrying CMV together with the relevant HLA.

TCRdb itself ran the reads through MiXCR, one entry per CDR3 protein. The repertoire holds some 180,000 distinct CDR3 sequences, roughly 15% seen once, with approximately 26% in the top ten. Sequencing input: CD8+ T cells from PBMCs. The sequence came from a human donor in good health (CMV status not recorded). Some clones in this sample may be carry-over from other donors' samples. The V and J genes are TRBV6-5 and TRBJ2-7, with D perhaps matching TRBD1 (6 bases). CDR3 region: CASSYVDSTVEQYF. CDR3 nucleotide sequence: TGTGCCAGCAGTTACGTGGACAGCACTGTGGAGCAGTACTTC.